This TCR beta chain appears in the sequencing data of a study of blood T cell repertoires in COVID-19. Original handling: Scientists estimated how many nucleated cells there were by amplifying reference gene primers. The protocol was immunoSEQ multiplex PCR, while the TCRdb copy is restricted to in-frame clones and leaves out a portion. The V and J calls and the clone size are those of that table, but D and trimming were determined from the DNA. The table shows approximately 400,000 clones, with 81% occurring only once. The V end lost 2 bases, the J end lost 1 base, and 8 bases lay between the germline ends. Germline V gives CDR1 SGHTA, CDR2 FQGNSA. The length of the CDR3 is 14 residues. This clone came up once.

V gene TRBV7-2 combines with J gene TRBJ1-1, with D uncertain. This TCR came from a human donor with acute or convalescent COVID-19. The donor label of this sample is uncertain. Sequencing used peripheral blood. The CDR3 sequence: CASSLLLPNTEAFF. The CDR3 DNA reads as TGTGCCAGCAGCTTACTACTTCCGAACACTGAAGCTTTCTTT.